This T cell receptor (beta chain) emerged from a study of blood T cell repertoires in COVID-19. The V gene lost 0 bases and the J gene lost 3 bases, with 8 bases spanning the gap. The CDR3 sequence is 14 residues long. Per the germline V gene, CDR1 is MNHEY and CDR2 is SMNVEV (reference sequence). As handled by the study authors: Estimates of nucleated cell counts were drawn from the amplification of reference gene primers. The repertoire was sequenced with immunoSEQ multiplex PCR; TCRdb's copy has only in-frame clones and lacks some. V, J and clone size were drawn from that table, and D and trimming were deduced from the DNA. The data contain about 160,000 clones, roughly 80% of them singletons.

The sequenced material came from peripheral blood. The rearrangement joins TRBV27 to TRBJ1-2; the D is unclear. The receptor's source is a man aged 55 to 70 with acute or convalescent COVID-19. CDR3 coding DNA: TGTGCCAGCAGTTTATCGACAACCGACTATGGCTACACCTTC. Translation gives CASSLSTTDYGYTF.